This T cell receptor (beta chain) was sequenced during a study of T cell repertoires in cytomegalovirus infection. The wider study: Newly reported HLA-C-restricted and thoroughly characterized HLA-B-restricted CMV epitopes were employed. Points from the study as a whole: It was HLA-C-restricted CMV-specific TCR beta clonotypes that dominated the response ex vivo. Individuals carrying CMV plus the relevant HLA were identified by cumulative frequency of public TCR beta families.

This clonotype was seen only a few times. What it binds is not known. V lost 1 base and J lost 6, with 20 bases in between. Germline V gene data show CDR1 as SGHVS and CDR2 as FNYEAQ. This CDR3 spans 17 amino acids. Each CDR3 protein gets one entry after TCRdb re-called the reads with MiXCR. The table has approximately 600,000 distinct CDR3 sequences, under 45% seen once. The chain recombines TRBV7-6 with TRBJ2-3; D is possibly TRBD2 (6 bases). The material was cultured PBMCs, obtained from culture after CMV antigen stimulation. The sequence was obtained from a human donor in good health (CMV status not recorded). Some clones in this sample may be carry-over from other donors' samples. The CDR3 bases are TGTGCCAGCAGCTTAGAACTGCGGGGAGGTCCTTTGGATACGCAGTATTTT. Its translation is CASSLELRGGPLDTQYF.